These 11 T cell receptor beta chains came from one sample sequenced in a study of Ad26.COV2.S vaccination and SARS-CoV-2 variants. Clones were sequenced by immunoSEQ multiplex PCR, and TCRdb holds only the in-frame ones, with some missing. Here the sample spans around 350,000 clones, about 91% being singletons. This specimen was peripheral blood, taken after recovery from COVID-19. The receptors were gathered from a human donor who had recovered from COVID-19.

This chain uses TRBV7-6 with TRBJ2-3, with D maybe TRBD2 (5 bases). The germline V gene encodes CDR1 SGHVS and CDR2 FNYEAQ. Trimming removed 4 bases at V and 0 bases at J, with 14 bases between. This CDR3 is built from 16 residues. The CDR3 DNA reads TGTGCCAGCAGCTCCCGGACTGACTCTAGCACAGATACGCAGTATTTT. Translated: CASSSRTDSSTDTQYF.

This rearrangement joins TRBV19 to TRBJ1-2; D gene uncertain. The ends were cut back, 3 bases at V and 6 bases at J, with 17 bases in the middle. CDR3 length: 15 residues. Germline V CDR1 and CDR2: LNHDA, SQIVND (reference sequence). DNA for the CDR3: TGTGCCAGTAGTATGGGAGCAGCGGGTACTGATGGCTACACCTTC. It codes for CASSMGAAGTDGYTF.

V usage is TRBV3-1 (or the pseudogene TRBV3-2) and J usage is TRBJ2-5, with no clear D. The CDR3 is 15 residues long. Germline assignment: CDR1 LGHDT and CDR2 YNNKEL (reference sequence). V lost 8 bases, J lost 4 bases, and 20 bases lay in between. The CDR3 region is CASSSSYRRGETQYF. CDR3 in DNA: TGTGCCAGCTCTTCCTCATATCGGCGTGGAGAGACCCAGTACTTC.

In DNA, the CDR3 is TGTGCCAGCAGTTTTGGTTCCTCCTACAATGAGCAGTTCTTC. It yields the protein CASSFGSSYNEQFF. The V call is TRBV27, the J call TRBJ2-1, with D uncertain. The ends were cut back, 3 bases at V and 0 bases at J, with 6 bases in the middle. Per germline, CDR1 MNHEY and CDR2 SMNVEV (reference sequence). The CDR3 is made up of 14 amino acids.

The V and J genes are TRBV9 and TRBJ1-1, with a possible D match to TRBD1 (6 bases). The CDR3 loop spans 14 amino acids. Per germline, CDR1 SGDLS and CDR2 YYNGEE. Deletions cut 3 bases from V and 6 bases from J, with 15 bases between. The CDR3 loop is CASSGSTGFAEAFF. The CDR3 DNA sequence: TGTGCCAGCAGCGGGAGTACAGGGTTCGCTGAAGCTTTCTTT.

The rearrangement uses TRBV6-5 and TRBJ2-1; no definite D call. The CDR3 is made up of 13 amino acids. CDR1 and CDR2 from the germline V gene are MNHEY and SVGAGI. The ends were cut back, 6 bases at V and 5 bases at J, with 11 bases in the middle. The CDR3 bases are TGTGCCAGCAGGACGACGGGTAACAATGAGCAGTTCTTC. Translated, it gives CASRTTGNNEQFF.

This chain joins TRBV27 and TRBJ1-1; a possible D gene is TRBD1 (5 bases). V dropped 6 bases and J dropped 3 bases, with 14 bases sitting between them. The V gene's germline CDR1 is MNHEY and CDR2 SMNVEV (reference sequence). The CDR3 loop spans 14 amino acids. The CDR3 loop is CASRPQGKDTEAFF. Written as DNA, the CDR3 is TGTGCCAGCAGGCCCCAGGGTAAGGACACTGAAGCTTTCTTT.

For the CDR3, the DNA is TGTGCCAGCAGTTACCCGATTGGCGAGGACACCAGCTATGGCTACACCTTC. It encodes CASSYPIGEDTSYGYTF. The rearrangement uses TRBV6-2 or TRBV6-3 and TRBJ1-2, with a tentative D call TRBD1 (5 bases). CDR3 length: 17 residues. Germline loops: CDR1 MNHEY, CDR2 SVGEGT. Trimming stripped 2 bases from V and 4 bases from J, with 20 bases between.

In its sample, this clone was seen once. The chain recombines TRBV5-4 with TRBJ1-1; the D is unclear. Germline V CDR1 and CDR2: SGHNT, YYREEE (reference sequence). The length of the CDR3 is 12 residues. V was cut by 2 bases and J by 3 bases, with 5 bases left in between. The CDR3 bases are TGTGCCAGCAGCTTCGGGGACACTGAAGCTTTCTTT. The encoded protein is CASSFGDTEAFF.

The DNA of the CDR3 is TGTGCCAGCAGCCAAGATGGCCTTCGTGGGACAGAAGTGTCTAACTATGGCTACACCTTC. Its protein is CASSQDGLRGTEVSNYGYTF. V is TRBV3-1 (or the pseudogene TRBV3-2) and J is TRBJ1-2; 7 positions match TRBD1. J lost 0 bases, V lost 0 bases, and 16 bases had no gene match. There are 20 residues in the CDR3. The germline gives CDR1 LGHDT, CDR2 YNNKEL (reference sequence).

The rearrangement joins TRBV7-2 to TRBJ2-7; 10 nucleotides align to TRBD2. Trimming took 5 bases from V and 3 from J; bases not matched to a gene: 7. From germline, CDR1 is SGHTA and CDR2 FQGNSA. The CDR3 runs to 15 residues. For the CDR3, the DNA is TGTGCCAGCAGCCAGCTAGCGGGGGCCAACTACGAGCAGTACTTC. Protein product: CASSQLAGANYEQYF.